The 4 T cell receptor beta chains presented below share a single source sample, sequenced in a study of beta chain features in type 1 diabetes (dated by TCRdb to 2017 to 2018). The study at large found these results: A moderate but significant shortening of TCRB CDR3 length was observed in type 1 diabetes patients in all four CD4+ subsets.

Libraries were prepared through the immunoSEQ multiplex PCR assay. The entire amount of isolated RNA was reverse transcribed using the High Capacity cDNA Reverse Transcription Kit, so the sequenced TCRB transcripts were expressed ones. Entries here come from immuneACCESS through TCRdb and include only in-frame sequences with V and J called. Some clones fail to appear in such tables; in the studies checked, an unresolved V gene covers under half of the shortfall, and the cause of the remainder is unknown. The sample profile shows around 250,000 clones; approximately 15% of them were found once. Together, the top ten hold roughly 0.019% of the sample. For these receptors, no antigen is known. Material for sequencing was naive CD4+ T cells from blood. The meaning of the sample's cell subset or site label: true naive CD4+ T cells. All receptors come from a man aged 30-40 years with type 1 diabetes.

This clone was picked up a small number of times. V is TRBV9 and J is TRBJ2-1, with 11 bases identical to TRBD2. V was clipped by 3 bases and J by 4 bases; unmatched bases: 6. Germline V gene lookup returns CDR1 SGDLS and CDR2 YYNGEE. This CDR3 is 16 amino acids long. This chain's CDR3 is CASSARTSGGYNEQFF. As DNA, the CDR3 is TGTGCCAGCAGCGCTAGAACTAGCGGGGGATACAATGAGCAGTTCTTC.

This clone showed up just a few times. This rearrangement joins TRBV25-1 to TRBJ2-1; a weak D match, TRBD1 (5 bases). V shed 2 bases and J shed 11 bases, with 10 bases lying between them. The CDR3 is 12 residues long. The V gene's germline CDR1 is MGHDK and CDR2 SYGVNS. The CDR3 loop is CASSEQGMKQFF. In DNA, the CDR3 is TGTGCCAGCAGTGAACAGGGAATGAAGCAGTTCTTC. Looking up the rest from reference TRBV25-1 and TRBJ2-1 gives the full variable domain: EADIYQTPRYLVIGTGKKITLECSQTMGHDKMYWYQQDPGMELHLIHYSYGVNSTEKGDLSSESTVSRIRTEHFPLTLESARPSHTSQYLCASSEQGMKQFFGPGTRLTVL.

This clone came up a few times. The V call is TRBV27, the J call TRBJ1-2; a weak D match, TRBD1 (5 bases). This CDR3 contains 13 residues. V lost 4 bases to trimming and J lost 4 bases, with 10 bases between them. Germline V gene sequence: CDR1 MNHEY, CDR2 SMNVEV (reference sequence). The CDR3 DNA reads TGTGCCAGCAGTTCAGGGCAGGGCTATGGCTACACCTTC. Translation: CASSSGQGYGYTF.

V usage is TRBV2 and J usage is TRBJ2-2, with D perhaps TRBD1 (5 bases). This CDR3 region has 14 residues. CDR1 and CDR2 from the germline V gene are SNHLY and FYNNEI. V dropped 8 bases and J dropped 4 bases, with 14 bases sitting between them. CDR3 sequence reads: CASLGAGLTGELFF. The CDR3 coding sequence is TGTGCCAGCCTTGGGGCTGGGCTCACCGGGGAGCTGTTTTTT.